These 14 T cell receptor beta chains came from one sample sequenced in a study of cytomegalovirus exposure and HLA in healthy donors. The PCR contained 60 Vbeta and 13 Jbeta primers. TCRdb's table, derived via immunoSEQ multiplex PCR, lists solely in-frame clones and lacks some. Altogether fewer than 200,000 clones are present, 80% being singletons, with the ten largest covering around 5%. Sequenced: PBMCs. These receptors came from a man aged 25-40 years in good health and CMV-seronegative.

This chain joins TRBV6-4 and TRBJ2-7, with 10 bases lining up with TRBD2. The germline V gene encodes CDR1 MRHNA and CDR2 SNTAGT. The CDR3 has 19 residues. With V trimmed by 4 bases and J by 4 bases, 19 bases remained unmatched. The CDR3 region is CASSVGGTSGIRNTYEQYF. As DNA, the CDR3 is TGTGCCAGCAGTGTGGGGGGAACTAGCGGGATTCGTAATACTTACGAGCAGTACTTC.

CDR3 nucleotides: TGTGCCAGCAGTTTGGAGGGTCCCTTGTCTGGGGCCAACGTCCTGACTTTC. Translating gives CASSLEGPLSGANVLTF. The genes are TRBV27 and TRBJ2-6; the D gene is possibly TRBD2 (6 bases). Germline V gives CDR1 MNHEY, CDR2 SMNVEV (reference sequence). Trimming took off 3 bases at V and 1 base at J, with 13 bases between the two ends. The CDR3 covers 17 residues.

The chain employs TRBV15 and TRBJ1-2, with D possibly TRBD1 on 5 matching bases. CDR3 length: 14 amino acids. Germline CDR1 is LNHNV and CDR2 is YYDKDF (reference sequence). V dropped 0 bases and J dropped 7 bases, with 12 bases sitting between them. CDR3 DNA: TGTGCCACCAGCAGAGATGTGCGGGGGACTGGCTACACCTTC. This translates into CATSRDVRGTGYTF.

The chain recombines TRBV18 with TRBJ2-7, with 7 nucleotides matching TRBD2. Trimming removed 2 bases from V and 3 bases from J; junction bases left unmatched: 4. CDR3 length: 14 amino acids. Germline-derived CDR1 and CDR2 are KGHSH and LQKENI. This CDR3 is CASSPDASGYEQYF. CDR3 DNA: TGTGCCAGCTCACCAGATGCTAGCGGCTACGAGCAGTACTTC. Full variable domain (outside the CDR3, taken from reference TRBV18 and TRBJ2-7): NAGVMQNPRHLVRRRGQEARLRCSPMKGHSHVYWYRQLPEEGLKFMVYLQKENIIDESGMPKERFSAEFPKEGPSILRIQQVVRGDSAAYFCASSPDASGYEQYFGPGTRLTVT.

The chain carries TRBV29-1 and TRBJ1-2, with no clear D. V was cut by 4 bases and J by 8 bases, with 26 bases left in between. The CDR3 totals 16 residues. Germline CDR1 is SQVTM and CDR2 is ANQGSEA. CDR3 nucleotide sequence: TGCAGCGTTGCTGAGGAGGCAGGACTGGGCCCGCTAGGCTACACCTTC. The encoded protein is CSVAEEAGLGPLGYTF.

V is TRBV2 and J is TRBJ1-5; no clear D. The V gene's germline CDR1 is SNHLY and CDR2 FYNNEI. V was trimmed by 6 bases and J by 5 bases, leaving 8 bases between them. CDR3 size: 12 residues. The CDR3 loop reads CASREGDQPQHF. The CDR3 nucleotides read TGTGCCAGCAGAGAGGGAGATCAGCCCCAGCATTTT.

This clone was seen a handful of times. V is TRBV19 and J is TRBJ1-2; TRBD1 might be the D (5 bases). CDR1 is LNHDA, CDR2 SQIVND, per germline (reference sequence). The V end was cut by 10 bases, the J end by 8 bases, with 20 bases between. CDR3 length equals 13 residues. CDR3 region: CATLQGSVRGYTF. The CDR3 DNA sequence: TGTGCCACCCTCCAGGGCAGTGTGCGAGGCTACACCTTC.

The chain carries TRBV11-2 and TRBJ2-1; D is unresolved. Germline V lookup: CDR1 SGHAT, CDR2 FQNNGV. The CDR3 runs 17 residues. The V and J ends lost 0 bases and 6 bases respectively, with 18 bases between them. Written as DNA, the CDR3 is TGTGCCAGCAGCTTAGATCCCCCAACGAGATCAACCAATGAGCAGTTCTTC. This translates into CASSLDPPTRSTNEQFF. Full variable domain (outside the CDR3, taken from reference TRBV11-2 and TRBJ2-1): EAGVAQSPRYKIIEKRQSVAFWCNPISGHATLYWYQQILGQGPKLLIQFQNNGVVDDSQLPKDRFSAERLKGVDSTLKIQPAKLEDSAVYLCASSLDPPTRSTNEQFFGPGTRLTVL.

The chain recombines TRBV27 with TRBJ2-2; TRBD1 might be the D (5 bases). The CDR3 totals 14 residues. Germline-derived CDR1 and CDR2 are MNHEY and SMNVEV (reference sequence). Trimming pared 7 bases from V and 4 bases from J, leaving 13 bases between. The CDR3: CASTFRGVTGELFF. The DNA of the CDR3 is TGTGCCAGCACATTTAGGGGTGTCACCGGGGAGCTGTTTTTT.

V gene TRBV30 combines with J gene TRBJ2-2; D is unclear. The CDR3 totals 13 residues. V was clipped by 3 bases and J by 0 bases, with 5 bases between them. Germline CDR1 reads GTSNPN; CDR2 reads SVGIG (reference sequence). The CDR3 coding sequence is TGTGCCTGGAGCCATTCGAACACCGGGGAGCTGTTTTTT. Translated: CAWSHSNTGELFF. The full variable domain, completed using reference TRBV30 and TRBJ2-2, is SQTIHQWPATLVQPVGSPLSLECTVEGTSNPNLYWYRQAAGRGLQLLFYSVGIGQISSEVPQNLSASRPQDRQFILSSKKLLLSDSGFYLCAWSHSNTGELFFGEGSRLTVL.

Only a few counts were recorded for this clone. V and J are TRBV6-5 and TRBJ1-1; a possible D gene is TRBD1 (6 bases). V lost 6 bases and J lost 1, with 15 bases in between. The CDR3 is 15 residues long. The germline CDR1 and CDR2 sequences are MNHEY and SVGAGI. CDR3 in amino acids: CASSPTRGRNTEAFF. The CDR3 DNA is TGTGCCAGCAGCCCGACCAGGGGAAGGAACACTGAAGCTTTCTTT.

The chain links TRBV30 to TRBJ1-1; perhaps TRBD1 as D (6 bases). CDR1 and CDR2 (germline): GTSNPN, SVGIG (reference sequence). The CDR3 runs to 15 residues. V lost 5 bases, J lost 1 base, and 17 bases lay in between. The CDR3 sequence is CAWDLGRTANTEAFF. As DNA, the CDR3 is TGTGCCTGGGACCTCGGCCGGACAGCGAACACTGAAGCTTTCTTT.

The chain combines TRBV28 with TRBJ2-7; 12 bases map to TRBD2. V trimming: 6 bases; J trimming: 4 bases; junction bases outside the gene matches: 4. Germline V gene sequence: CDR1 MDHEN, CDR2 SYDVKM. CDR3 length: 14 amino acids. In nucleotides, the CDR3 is TGTGCCAGCAGCAAAACTAGCGGGAGGTACGAGCAGTACTTC. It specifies CASSKTSGRYEQYF.

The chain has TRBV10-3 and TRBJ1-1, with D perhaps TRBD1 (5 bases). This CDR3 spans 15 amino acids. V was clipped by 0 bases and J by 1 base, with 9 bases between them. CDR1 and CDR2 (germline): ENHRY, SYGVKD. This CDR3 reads CAISESGQENTEAFF. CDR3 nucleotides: TGTGCCATCAGTGAGTCGGGGCAGGAGAACACTGAAGCTTTCTTT.